A single sample gave rise to the 31 T cell receptor beta chains below, sequenced in a study of regulatory T cells in long-lasting Graves disease. Combining iRepertoire HTBI primers with Arm-PCR of CDR3 regions, the authors built TCR beta libraries. Via MiXCR, TCRdb re-called the multiplex PCR reads, giving one row per CDR3 protein. The sample shows 400,000 to 500,000 distinct CDR3 sequences, around 17% of them seen only once. Time point denoted: newly diagnosed GD, antithyroid drugs for less than 3 months. Preparation of the TCR library used RNA extracted from PBMCs. In addition, the sample was reused for a study of T cells in Graves' hyperthyroidism and ophthalmopathy.

The sequencing used peripheral blood mononuclear cells (PBMCs), collected at new diagnosis, from a patient treated with antithyroid drugs. The receptors shown here come from a woman younger than 35 with Graves disease.

This clonotype appeared a few times. The rearrangement uses TRBV7-9 and TRBJ1-6; D is ambiguous. The CDR3 spans 13 residues. V was cut by 7 bases and J by 4 bases, with 8 bases left in between. Germline CDR1 reads SEHNR; CDR2 reads FQNEAQ (reference sequence). The CDR3 here is CASTGFYNSPLHF. DNA for the CDR3: TGTGCCAGCACGGGGTTTTATAATTCACCCCTCCACTTT.

The chain employs TRBV9 and TRBJ2-1, with TRBD2 matching over 12 bases. The V and J ends lost 3 bases and 5 bases, in that order; junction bases with no gene match: 9. This CDR3 is 17 amino acids long. Germline V gene sequence: CDR1 SGDLS, CDR2 YYNGEE. The CDR3 coding sequence is TGTGCCAGCAGCGCCAATCTAGCGGGGGGGTACAACAATGAGCAGTTCTTC. It yields the protein CASSANLAGGYNNEQFF.

This clonotype was detected many times. This rearrangement joins TRBV11-2 to TRBJ1-2; D unresolved. Between the trimmed V and J ends, which lost 0 bases and 4 bases, there was a span of 3 bases. The length of the CDR3 is 12 residues. The germline V gene has CDR1 SGHAT and CDR2 FQNNGV. CDR3 in amino acids: CASSLDFYGYTF. In DNA, the CDR3 is TGTGCCAGCAGCTTAGATTTCTATGGCTACACCTTC.

This clonotype came up many times. V is TRBV18 and J is TRBJ2-7; perhaps TRBD1 as D (6 bases). CDR1 is KGHSH, CDR2 LQKENI, per germline. Trimming stripped 2 bases from V and 2 bases from J, with 10 bases between. The CDR3 runs 14 residues. The CDR3 DNA sequence: TGTGCCAGCTCACCAGGGGGCCTTCCCTACGAGCAGTACTTC. This gives the protein CASSPGGLPYEQYF.

V is TRBV5-1 and J is TRBJ2-2; 10 bases fit TRBD2. This CDR3 has 17 amino acids. CDR1 is SGHRS and CDR2 is YFSETQ in the germline V gene. V shed 4 bases and J 1 base; nucleotides not matched to a gene: 7. CDR3 in DNA: TGCGCCAGCAGCCTGGCACTAGCGGGATTGAACACCGGGGAGCTGTTTTTT. Its protein is CASSLALAGLNTGELFF.

In its sample, this clonotype was seen a few times. V gene TRBV2 combines with J gene TRBJ2-7, with D perhaps matching TRBD1 or TRBD2 (5 bases each). Germline CDR1 SNHLY, CDR2 FYNNEI. The CDR3 has 11 residues. The V gene lost 6 bases and the J gene lost 6 bases, with 9 bases spanning the gap. CDR3 loop: CASRTGTEQYF. The CDR3 nucleotides read TGTGCCAGCAGAACCGGGACCGAGCAGTACTTC.

This chain uses TRBV6-1 with TRBJ2-3; 8 bases line up with TRBD2. The CDR3 runs to 19 residues. The trim removed 6 bases at V and 1 base at J, leaving 18 bases unmatched. The V gene's germline CDR1 is MNHNS and CDR2 SASEGT. CDR3 residues: CASSVDAVGRAWGTDTQYF. DNA of the CDR3: TGTGCCAGCAGCGTAGACGCCGTCGGGAGGGCCTGGGGCACAGATACGCAGTATTTT.

This clonotype showed up many times. This chain joins TRBV27 and TRBJ2-7, with TRBD2 matching 7 bases. Germline lookup yields CDR1 MNHEY and CDR2 SMNVEV (reference sequence). CDR3 length equals 13 residues. The trim removed 7 bases at V and 5 bases at J, leaving 8 bases unmatched. The CDR3 nucleotides are TGTGCCAGCACCCTTGGGGAGGGAAACGAGCAGTACTTC. Its translation is CASTLGEGNEQYF.

This clonotype was counted at least ten times. The chain is built from TRBV6-5 and TRBJ2-5; D is uncertain. V was cut by 0 bases and J by 4 bases, with 6 bases left in between. The CDR3 is 13 amino acids. Germline V CDR1 and CDR2: MNHEY, SVGAGI. The CDR3 loop reads CASSYSQRETQYF. CDR3 in DNA: TGTGCCAGCAGTTACTCCCAGAGAGAGACCCAGTACTTC.

The chain combines TRBV28 with TRBJ2-7; the match to TRBD1 covers 7 bases. Germline CDR1 and CDR2: MDHEN and SYDVKM. V gave up 6 bases and J gave up 7 bases; unmatched junction bases: 12. The CDR3 spans 14 residues. The DNA of the CDR3 is TGTGCCAGCAGACCACCCGGGACAGCCATGGAGCAGTACTTC. Protein product: CASRPPGTAMEQYF.

In its sample, this clonotype was seen many times. The rearrangement uses TRBV28 and TRBJ2-7; D remains unclear. CDR3 size: 15 residues. V lost 2 bases and J lost 1, with 12 bases in between. Germline V gene sequence: CDR1 MDHEN, CDR2 SYDVKM. CDR3 DNA sequence: TGTGCCAGCAGTTTAACCCGAAGACAATCCTACGAGCAGTACTTC. Its translation is CASSLTRRQSYEQYF.

This sequence joins TRBV18 and TRBJ2-1, with D tentatively TRBD2 (5 bases). The CDR3 runs to 12 residues. Germline V gene lookup returns CDR1 KGHSH and CDR2 LQKENI. Trimming took off 6 bases at V and 6 bases at J, with 9 bases between the two ends. In nucleotides, the CDR3 is TGTGCCAGCTCTAGCACTAGCAATGAGCAGTTCTTC. It specifies CASSSTSNEQFF.

This clonotype was observed many times. The chain has TRBV19 and TRBJ2-7, with D unresolved. V was trimmed by 9 bases and J by 4 bases, leaving 13 bases between them. The germline gives CDR1 LNHDA, CDR2 SQIVND (reference sequence). The CDR3 length is 12 residues. The CDR3 DNA reads TGTGCCAGCAGTTACGGTTCGTACGAGCAGTACTTC. Protein: CASSYGSYEQYF.

There are a few counts of this clonotype. The chain joins TRBV20-1 to TRBJ2-7; D is unclear. Germline V gene lookup returns CDR1 DFQATT and CDR2 SNEGSKA (reference sequence). Trimming took 6 bases from V and 5 from J, leaving 14 bases between them. The CDR3 extends over 12 amino acids. The CDR3 sequence: CSANNGWNEQYF. The CDR3 DNA follows: TGCAGTGCCAATAACGGCTGGAACGAGCAGTACTTC.

This clonotype was counted ten times or more. The chain recombines TRBV12-3 or TRBV12-4 with TRBJ2-7; no clear D gene. The ends were cut back, 1 base at V and 6 bases at J, with 10 bases in the middle. CDR3 length: 13 residues. The CDR3 loop reads CASSLVKDGEQYF. As DNA, the CDR3 is TGTGCCAGCAGTTTAGTTAAGGACGGCGAGCAGTACTTC.

This clonotype came up a few times. J is TRBJ2-3 and V is TRBV27, with 7 bases matching TRBD2. Germline CDR1 MNHEY, CDR2 SMNVEV (reference sequence). V lost 5 bases to trimming and J lost 3 bases; unmatched junction nucleotides: 8. The CDR3 runs 15 residues. In DNA, the CDR3 is TGTGCCAGCAGTGCACAACTAGCGAAAACAGATACGCAGTATTTT. This gives the protein CASSAQLAKTDTQYF.

The chain is built from TRBV19 and TRBJ2-5, with TRBD2 matching 10 bases. Germline CDR1 LNHDA, CDR2 SQIVND (reference sequence). The trim removed 9 bases at V and 2 bases at J, leaving 6 bases unmatched. The CDR3 consists of 14 residues. The CDR3 nucleotides read TGTGCCAGCAGAAAAGCGGGAGGGCAAGAGACCCAGTACTTC. Its translation: CASRKAGGQETQYF.

This clonotype showed up just a few times. A far bigger clonotype differs at one base, so this is likely a read error. This chain joins TRBV5-4 and TRBJ2-7, with TRBD2 matching 12 bases. V shed 4 bases, J shed 4 bases, and the junction held 3 bases outside the gene matches. The germline CDR1 and CDR2 sequences are SGHNT and YYREEE (reference sequence). The CDR3 length is 14 residues. The CDR3 reads CASSMTSGSYEQYF. The CDR3 nucleotides read TGTGCCAGCAGCATGACTAGCGGGAGTTACGAGCAGTACTTC.

The chain uses TRBV5-4 and TRBJ2-1, with TRBD1 matching over 7 bases. The length of the CDR3 is 14 residues. V lost 4 bases to trimming and J lost 7 bases; unmatched junction nucleotides: 8. CDR1 and CDR2 (germline): SGHNT, YYREEE (reference sequence). The chain's CDR3 is CASSTGQVTNEQFF. DNA of the CDR3: TGTGCCAGCAGCACTGGACAGGTTACAAATGAGCAGTTCTTC.

Ten or more counts support this clonotype. The rearrangement links TRBV27 to TRBJ2-3, with D perhaps being TRBD1 or TRBD2 (5 bases each). The CDR3 has 15 amino acids. The germline V and J ends were trimmed by 5 bases and 1 base, with 13 bases remaining between them. Germline V gene lookup returns CDR1 MNHEY and CDR2 SMNVEV (reference sequence). The CDR3 region has the DNA TGTGCCAGCAGTCCTTGGGGGAGTGGCACAGATACGCAGTATTTT. Its protein product is CASSPWGSGTDTQYF.

This clonotype was counted ten times or more. V and J are TRBV2 and TRBJ2-2; no clear D gene. Germline lookup yields CDR1 SNHLY and CDR2 FYNNEI. Trimming shortened V by 7 bases and J by 1 base, and 4 bases separated the two germline ends. The CDR3 length is 12 residues. The CDR3 DNA follows: TGTGCCAGCACCGGGAACACCGGGGAGCTGTTTTTT. Protein product: CASTGNTGELFF.

The chain couples TRBV28 to TRBJ2-7; 11 bases are shared with TRBD2. Germline V gene lookup returns CDR1 MDHEN and CDR2 SYDVKM. V trimming: 3 bases; J trimming: 5 bases; junction bases outside the gene matches: 3. The CDR3 consists of 14 residues. As DNA, the CDR3 is TGTGCCAGCAGTTTGACTAGCGGGATAGACGAGCAGTACTTC. Translating gives CASSLTSGIDEQYF.

V gene TRBV7-9 combines with J gene TRBJ1-2; D is ambiguous. CDR1 is SEHNR and CDR2 is FQNEAQ in the germline V gene (reference sequence). This CDR3 region has 12 residues. V was clipped by 6 bases and J by 0 bases, with 5 bases between them. DNA for the CDR3: TGTGCCAGCAGAACTGCTAACTATGGCTACACCTTC. This codes for CASRTANYGYTF.

This clonotype turned up a few times. The chain recombines TRBV28 with TRBJ2-7, with no clear D. V gave up 5 bases and J gave up 3 bases, with 14 bases separating them. The CDR3 sequence is 14 residues long. Germline CDR1 MDHEN, CDR2 SYDVKM. Here the CDR3 reads CASSPGASDYEQYF. The CDR3 DNA reads as TGTGCCAGCAGTCCCGGAGCGTCCGACTACGAGCAGTACTTC.

This chain connects TRBV19 to TRBJ2-3, with 12 bases matching TRBD2. CDR1 LNHDA and CDR2 SQIVND come from the germline V gene (reference sequence). V lost 4 bases and J lost 4; bases outside the gene matches: 6. The CDR3 covers 16 residues. For the CDR3, the DNA is TGTGCCAGTAGTAACCCCACTAGCGGGGGGTCAGATACGCAGTATTTT. It specifies CASSNPTSGGSDTQYF.

At least ten counts were recorded for this clonotype. This rearrangement joins TRBV24-1 to TRBJ2-1; D ambiguous. The germline V gene encodes CDR1 KGHDR and CDR2 SFDVKD. The V and J ends lost 0 bases and 7 bases respectively, with 12 bases between them. The CDR3 covers 15 residues. The CDR3: CATSDLRLPSNEQFF. In DNA, the CDR3 is TGTGCCACCAGTGATTTGCGGCTCCCCTCAAATGAGCAGTTCTTC.

In this sample, this clonotype turned up a few times. The chain employs TRBV20-1 and TRBJ1-2, with D possibly TRBD1 on 6 matching bases. This CDR3 contains 16 residues. From germline, CDR1 is DFQATT and CDR2 SNEGSKA (reference sequence). Trimming took 6 bases from V and 5 from J, leaving 25 bases between them. This CDR3 is CSAQGGVRTFLYGYTF. The DNA for the CDR3 is TGCAGTGCCCAAGGGGGGGTACGCACGTTCCTATATGGCTACACCTTC.

This clonotype has a count of ten or more. The CDR3 coding sequence is TGTGCCAGCATCCGGGGTCTAGCGGGAGTGGAGACCCAGTACTTC. Its translation is CASIRGLAGVETQYF. This chain links TRBV28 with TRBJ2-5; 10 bases map to TRBD2. After removal of 7 bases from V and 5 bases from J, the junction contained 10 bases not matched to a gene. Germline CDR1 MDHEN, CDR2 SYDVKM. The CDR3 contains 15 residues.

This clonotype was found many times. The rearrangement links TRBV5-1 to TRBJ1-1, with TRBD1 matching 8 bases. V was clipped by 2 bases and J by 4 bases; unmatched bases: 10. There are 16 residues in the CDR3. CDR1 and CDR2 (germline): SGHRS, YFSETQ. The CDR3 loop is CASSFKGTGGGTEAFF. CDR3 DNA: TGCGCCAGCAGCTTTAAAGGGACAGGCGGTGGCACTGAAGCTTTCTTT.

A few counts support this clonotype. The chain recombines TRBV6-2 or TRBV6-3 with TRBJ2-5; D unresolved. Looked up from germline, CDR1 is MNHEY and CDR2 is SVGEGT. This CDR3 contains 13 residues. Deletions cut 5 bases from V and 2 bases from J, with 9 bases between. CDR3: CASSPRRQETQYF. The CDR3 region has the DNA TGTGCCAGCAGTCCCCGCAGACAAGAGACCCAGTACTTC.

The CDR3, as DNA: TGCGCCAGCAGCCCCGAGGCCCACAACAGGGAGGATACGCAGTATTTT. Encoded protein: CASSPEAHNREDTQYF. The rearrangement links TRBV4-1 to TRBJ2-3, with a weak D call TRBD1 (6 bases). Trimming left V 4 bases short and J 6 bases short, with 20 bases between. CDR3 length: 16 residues. Germline CDR1 is MGHRA and CDR2 is YSYEKL.